This T cell receptor (beta chain) was captured in a study of cytomegalovirus exposure and HLA in healthy donors. Whole-study context: Genetic ancestry analysis placed over 65% of the 410 or so donors that were genotyped in the Caucasian-associated cluster. Study-wide points: Rare TCR sequences dominated, though some public TCRs recurred in many donors. Later analysis indicated greater clonal expansion among HLA-associated TCR beta chains than among equally common other chains.

In the case of this clone: Its specificity is not known.

Amplification used 60 Vbeta primers and 13 Jbeta primers. Sequenced by immunoSEQ multiplex PCR; TCRdb stores in-frame clones only, minus some. Recorded here are 140,000 or so clones; the top ten clones represent 0.85% to 1%. V was clipped by 1 base and J by 2 bases; unmatched bases: 2. The length of the CDR3 is 15 residues. Germline V gene data show CDR1 as SGHTA and CDR2 as FQGNSA. The rearrangement joins TRBV7-2 to TRBJ2-7; 10 bases agree with TRBD1. The source is a male donor in good health and CMV-seronegative. Material for sequencing was PBMCs. CDR3 residues: CASSLGGTGAYEQYF. DNA for the CDR3: TGTGCCAGCAGCTTAGGGGGGACAGGGGCCTACGAGCAGTACTTC.